Detailed here is one T cell receptor (beta chain). There is no known antigen for this receptor. Base qualities were left out, and no much larger clone turns up one base away. CDR1 is given as MNHEY and CDR2 as SVGAGI, both from the germline V gene. V was cut back by 0 bases and J by 13 bases, leaving a gap of 22 bases between them. Including cysteine and phenylalanine, the CDR3 has 16 amino acids. The DNA shown is the 48-base CDR3, in frame from base 1. The entry originates in a study of a mutant IDH1 vaccine in newly diagnosed glioma (dated by TCRdb to about 2021). Turning to the overall study: Vaccination started 4-6 weeks after radiotherapy alone, or was given together with temozolomide cycles in the groups whose treatment included chemotherapy. For exploratory analyses, longitudinal TCRB deep sequencing was carried out in roughly 23 treated patients wherever samples were available. Visit V12 was the week-35 safety follow-up and visit V13 was the week-47 end of study. Prior to enrollment, standard therapy consisting of radiotherapy alone, temozolomide alone, or radiochemotherapy with temozolomide had been administered to patients, with the combination being received by most patients. Of the 32 patients who were treated, about 60% were male and approximately 40% were female, and the mean age was around 41 years. Six visits were used for peripheral blood collection: V03 (baseline), V05, V07, V10, V12 and V13.

The library came from the immunoSEQ multiplex PCR assay. Rearranged TCR beta chain sequences were amplified using the hsTCRB Kit according to the manufacturer's protocol. Sequencing of TCRB libraries was carried out on an Illumina MiSeq. The original methods were these. The kit vendor's proprietary platform handled demultiplexing, trimming and gene mapping. As stored in TCRdb, this immuneACCESS dataset retains in-frame rearrangements with V and J assigned. A fraction of the clones does not appear; measured against another copy, unresolved V genes explain less than half of the discrepancy, and the remainder lacks a known reason. The V and J calls and the clone size are those of that table, but D and trimming were determined from the DNA. Within this sample are about 60,000 clones, with 84% of them counted one time only. The leading ten clones occupy about 4.6% of the sample. In the paper's terms, the time point label means: week 35, safety follow-up. Every vaccine dose consisted of 300 ug of a 20-mer mutant IDH1 peptide in Montanide, administered subcutaneously together with topical imiquimod. Eight vaccinations were administered to patients in weeks 1, 3, 5, 7, 11, 15, 19 and 23, corresponding to visits V03 through V10. The donors had newly diagnosed IDH1-mutant astrocytomas of WHO grade 3 or 4 that showed loss of nuclear ATRX. The samples were drawn from NOA16, a multicentre, single-arm, open-label phase I trial in Germany that tested a mutant IDH1 peptide vaccine in humans for the first time. Genomic DNA for TCRB sequencing was extracted from EDTA blood using the DNeasy Blood and Tissue Kit.

The full study reports these points: The authors stated that sample limitations prevented analyses of patient blood samples from being reproduced. Pseudoprogression appeared unrelated to alterations in the top peripheral T cell clonotypes detected by TCRB sequencing. Selection of PBMC samples for TCRB deep sequencing was based on availability. Immune responses induced by the vaccine were seen in 90% to 95% of patients across multiple MHC alleles.

The sample in question was PBMCs, obtained from a glioma patient whose treatment included an IDH1 peptide vaccine. The clonotype originates from a man aged 25 to 45 with glioma. The chain joins TRBV6-5 to TRBJ2-1, with no D gene named confidently. Here the CDR3 is given as CASSYSPISTVDPQFF. The DNA is TGTGCCAGCAGTTACTCCCCAATCTCGACGGTTGACCCACAGTTCTTC.